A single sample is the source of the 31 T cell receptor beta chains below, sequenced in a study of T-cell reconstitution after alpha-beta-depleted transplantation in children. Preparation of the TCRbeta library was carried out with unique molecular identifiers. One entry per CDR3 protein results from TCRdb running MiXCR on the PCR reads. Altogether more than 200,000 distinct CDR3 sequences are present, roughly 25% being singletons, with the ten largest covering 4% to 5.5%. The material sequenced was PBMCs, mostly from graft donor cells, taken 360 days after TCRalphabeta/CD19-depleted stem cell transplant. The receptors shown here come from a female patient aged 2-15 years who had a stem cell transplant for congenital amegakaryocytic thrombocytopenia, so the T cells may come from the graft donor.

CDR3 protein: CAWSVRGNEQYF. The CDR3 bases are TGTGCCTGGAGTGTACGAGGGAACGAGCAGTACTTC. The rearrangement joins TRBV30 to TRBJ2-7, with D possibly TRBD2 on 5 matching bases. CDR1 GTSNPN and CDR2 SVGIG come from the germline V gene (reference sequence). The CDR3 totals 12 residues. V lost 0 bases to trimming and J lost 5 bases, with 8 bases between them.

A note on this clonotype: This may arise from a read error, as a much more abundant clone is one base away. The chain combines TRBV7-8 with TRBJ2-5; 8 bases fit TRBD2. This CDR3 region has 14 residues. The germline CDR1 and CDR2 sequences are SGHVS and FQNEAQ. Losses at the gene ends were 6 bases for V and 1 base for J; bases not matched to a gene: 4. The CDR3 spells CASRTTSGQETQYF. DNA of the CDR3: TGTGCCAGCAGGACCACTAGCGGCCAAGAGACCCAGTACTTC. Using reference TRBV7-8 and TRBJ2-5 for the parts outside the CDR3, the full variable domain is GAGVSQSPRYKVAKRGQDVALRCDPISGHVSLFWYQQALGQGPEFLTYFQNEAQLDKSGLPSDRFFAERPEGSVSTLKIQRTQQEDSAVYLCASRTTSGQETQYFGPGTRLLVL.

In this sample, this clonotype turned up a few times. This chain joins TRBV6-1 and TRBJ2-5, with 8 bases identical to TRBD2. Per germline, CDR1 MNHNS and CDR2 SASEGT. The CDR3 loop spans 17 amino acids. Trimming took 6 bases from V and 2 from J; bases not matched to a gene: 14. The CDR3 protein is CASRSPGLETQQETQYF. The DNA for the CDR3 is TGTGCCAGCAGGTCTCCGGGACTAGAGACTCAACAAGAGACCCAGTACTTC.

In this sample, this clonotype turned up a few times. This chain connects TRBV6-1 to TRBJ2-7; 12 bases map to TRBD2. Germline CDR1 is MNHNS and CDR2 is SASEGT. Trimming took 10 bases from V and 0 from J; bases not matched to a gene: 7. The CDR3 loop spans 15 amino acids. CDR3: CATGLAGRSSYEQYF. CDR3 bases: TGTGCCACCGGACTAGCGGGGAGGAGCTCCTACGAGCAGTACTTC.

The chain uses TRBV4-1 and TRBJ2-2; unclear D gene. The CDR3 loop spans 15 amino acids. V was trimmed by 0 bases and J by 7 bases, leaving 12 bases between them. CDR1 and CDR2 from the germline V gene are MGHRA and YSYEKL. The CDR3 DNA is TGCGCCAGCAGCCAAGATCGGCGATATCACGGGGAGCTGTTTTTT. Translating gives CASSQDRRYHGELFF.

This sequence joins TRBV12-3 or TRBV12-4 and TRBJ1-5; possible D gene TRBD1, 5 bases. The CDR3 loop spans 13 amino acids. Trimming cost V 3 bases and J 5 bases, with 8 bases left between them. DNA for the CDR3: TGTGCCAGCAGTTTCGGGGCCGATCAGCCCCAGCATTTT. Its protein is CASSFGADQPQHF.

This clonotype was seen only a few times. The CDR3: CASRTALSGNTIYF. CDR3 DNA: TGTGCCAGCAGAACAGCCCTCTCTGGAAACACCATATATTTT. The chain recombines TRBV6-1 with TRBJ1-3; D is uncertain. The CDR3 totals 14 residues. Germline CDR1 and CDR2: MNHNS and SASEGT. The ends were cut back, 6 bases at V and 0 bases at J, with 9 bases in the middle.

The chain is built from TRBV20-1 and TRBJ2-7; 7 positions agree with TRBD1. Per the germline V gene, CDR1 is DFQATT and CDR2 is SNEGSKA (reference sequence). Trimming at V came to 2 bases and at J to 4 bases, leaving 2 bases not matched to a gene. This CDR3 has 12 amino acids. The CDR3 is CSARRDSYEQYF. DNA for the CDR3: TGCAGTGCTAGACGGGACAGTTACGAGCAGTACTTC.

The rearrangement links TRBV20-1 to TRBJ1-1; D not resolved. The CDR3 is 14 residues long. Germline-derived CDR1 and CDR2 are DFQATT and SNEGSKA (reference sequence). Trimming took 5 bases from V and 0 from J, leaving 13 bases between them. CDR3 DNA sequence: TGCAGTGCTCGCCGTCAGGCCATGAACACTGAAGCTTTCTTT. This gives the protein CSARRQAMNTEAFF.

CDR3 nucleotide sequence: TGTGCCACCAGCAGAGATCCACCATCAAGTCATCCCCAGCATTTT. Protein: CATSRDPPSSHPQHF. The chain recombines TRBV15 with TRBJ1-5; D not resolved. Germline lookup yields CDR1 LNHNV and CDR2 YYDKDF (reference sequence). CDR3 length equals 15 residues. V was trimmed by 0 bases and J by 10 bases, leaving 16 bases between them.

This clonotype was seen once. The CDR3: CASSQVYGASTDTQYF. CDR3 in DNA: TGTGCCAGCAGCCAAGTTTACGGAGCAAGCACAGATACGCAGTATTTT. The V call is TRBV3-1, the J call TRBJ2-3; D uncertain. In germline, CDR1 is LGHDT, CDR2 YNNKEL (reference sequence). Deletions cut 1 base from V and 0 bases from J, with 11 bases between. The CDR3 loop spans 16 amino acids.

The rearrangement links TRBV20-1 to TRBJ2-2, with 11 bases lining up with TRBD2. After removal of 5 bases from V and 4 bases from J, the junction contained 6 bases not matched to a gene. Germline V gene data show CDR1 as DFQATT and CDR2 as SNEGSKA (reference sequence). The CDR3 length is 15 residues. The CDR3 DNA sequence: TGCAGTGCTTCTCCTAGCGGGGGGTCCACCGGGGAGCTGTTTTTT. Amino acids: CSASPSGGSTGELFF.

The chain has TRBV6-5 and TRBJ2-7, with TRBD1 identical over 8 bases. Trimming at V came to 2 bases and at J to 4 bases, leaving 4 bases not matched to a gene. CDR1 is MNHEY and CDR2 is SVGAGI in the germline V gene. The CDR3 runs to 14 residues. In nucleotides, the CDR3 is TGTGCCAGCAGTTACGGACAGGGAGGTTACGAGCAGTACTTC. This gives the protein CASSYGQGGYEQYF.

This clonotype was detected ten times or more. The CDR3 protein is CASSLETAWDEQFF. DNA for the CDR3: TGTGCCAGCAGTTTAGAAACAGCGTGGGATGAGCAGTTCTTC. The chain carries TRBV12-3 or TRBV12-4 and TRBJ2-1; no reliable D call. The CDR3 totals 14 residues. V shed 1 base and J shed 8 bases, with 12 bases lying between them.

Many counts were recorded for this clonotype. The CDR3 region has the DNA TGTGCCAGCAGAAGGACTAGCGGGAGGAATGAGCAGTTCTTC. The encoded protein is CASRRTSGRNEQFF. This chain connects TRBV6-5 to TRBJ2-1, with 14 bases fitting TRBD2. This CDR3 is built from 14 residues. Germline V lookup: CDR1 MNHEY, CDR2 SVGAGI. Losses at the gene ends were 6 bases for V and 7 bases for J; bases not matched to a gene: 2.

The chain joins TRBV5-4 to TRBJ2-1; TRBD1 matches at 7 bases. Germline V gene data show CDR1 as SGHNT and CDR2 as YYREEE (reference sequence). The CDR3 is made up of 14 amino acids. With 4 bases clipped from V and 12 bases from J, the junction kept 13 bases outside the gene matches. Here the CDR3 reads CASSLGTEGWGQFF. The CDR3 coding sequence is TGTGCCAGCAGCCTGGGGACAGAAGGTTGGGGGCAGTTCTTC.

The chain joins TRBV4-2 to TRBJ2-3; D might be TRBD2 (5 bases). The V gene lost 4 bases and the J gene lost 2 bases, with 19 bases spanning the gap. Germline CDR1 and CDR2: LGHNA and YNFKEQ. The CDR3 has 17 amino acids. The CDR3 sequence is CASSPKEAGGITDTQYF. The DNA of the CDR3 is TGTGCCAGCAGCCCCAAAGAGGCGGGCGGAATCACAGATACGCAGTATTTT.

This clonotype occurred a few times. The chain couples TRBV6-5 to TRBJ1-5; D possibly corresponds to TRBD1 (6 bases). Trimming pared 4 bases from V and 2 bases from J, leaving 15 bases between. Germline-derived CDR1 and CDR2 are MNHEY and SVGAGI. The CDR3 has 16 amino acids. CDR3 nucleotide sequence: TGTGCCAGCAGTTCCCACCCTAACAGGGGCAATCAGCCCCAGCATTTT. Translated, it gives CASSSHPNRGNQPQHF.

This chain's CDR3 is CASSLLPAVSSTDTQYF. The CDR3 region has the DNA TGTGCCAGCAGTCTCCTCCCAGCCGTGTCGAGCACAGATACGCAGTATTTT. The genes are TRBV9 and TRBJ2-3; D is undetermined. CDR1 is SGDLS and CDR2 is YYNGEE in the germline V gene. CDR3 length: 17 amino acids. V lost 5 bases, J lost 0 bases, and 19 bases lay in between.

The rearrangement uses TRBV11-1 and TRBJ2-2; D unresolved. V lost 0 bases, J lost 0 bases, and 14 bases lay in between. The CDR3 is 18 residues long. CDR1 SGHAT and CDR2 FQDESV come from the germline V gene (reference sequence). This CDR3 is CASSLASKLKANTGELFF. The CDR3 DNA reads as TGTGCCAGCAGCTTAGCGTCCAAGCTAAAGGCGAACACCGGGGAGCTGTTTTTT. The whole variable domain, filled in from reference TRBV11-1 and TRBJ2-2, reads EAEVAQSPRYKITEKSQAVAFWCDPISGHATLYWYRQILGQGPELLVQFQDESVVDDSQLPKDRFSAERLKGVDSTLKIQPAELGDSAMYLCASSLASKLKANTGELFFGEGSRLTVL.

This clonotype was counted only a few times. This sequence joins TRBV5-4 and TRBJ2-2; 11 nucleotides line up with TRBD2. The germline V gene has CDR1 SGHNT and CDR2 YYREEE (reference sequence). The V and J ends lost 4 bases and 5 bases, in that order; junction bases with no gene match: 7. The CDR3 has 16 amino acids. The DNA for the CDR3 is TGTGCCAGCAGCCAGGGACTAGCGGCTCCTACCGGGGAGCTGTTTTTT. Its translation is CASSQGLAAPTGELFF. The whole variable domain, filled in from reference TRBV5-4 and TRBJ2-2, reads ETGVTQSPTHLIKTRGQQVTLRCSSQSGHNTVSWYQQALGQGPQFIFQYYREEENGRGNFPPRFSGLQFPNYSSELNVNALELDDSALYLCASSQGLAAPTGELFFGEGSRLTVL.

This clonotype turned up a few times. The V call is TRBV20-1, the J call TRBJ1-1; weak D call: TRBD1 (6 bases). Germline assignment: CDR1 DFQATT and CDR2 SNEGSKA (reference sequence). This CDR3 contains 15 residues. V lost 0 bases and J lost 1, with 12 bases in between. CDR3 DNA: TGCAGTGCTAGAGATCAACGACAGGCGAACACTGAAGCTTTCTTT. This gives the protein CSARDQRQANTEAFF.

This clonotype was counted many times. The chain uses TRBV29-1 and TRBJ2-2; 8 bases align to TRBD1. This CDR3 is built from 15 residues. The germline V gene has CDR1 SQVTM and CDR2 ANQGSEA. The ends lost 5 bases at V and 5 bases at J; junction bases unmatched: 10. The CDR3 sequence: CSVLYWTGKTGELFF. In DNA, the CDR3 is TGCAGCGTTCTGTACTGGACAGGGAAGACCGGGGAGCTGTTTTTT.

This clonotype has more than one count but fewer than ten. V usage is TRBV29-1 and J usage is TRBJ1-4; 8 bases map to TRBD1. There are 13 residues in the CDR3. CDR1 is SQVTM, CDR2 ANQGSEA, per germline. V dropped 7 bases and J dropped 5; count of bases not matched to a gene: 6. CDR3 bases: TGCAGCGCGGGGACAGGAGTAAATGAAAAACTGTTTTTT. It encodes CSAGTGVNEKLFF. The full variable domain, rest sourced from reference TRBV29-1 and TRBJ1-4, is SAVISQKPSRDICQRGTSLTIQCQVDSQVTMMFWYRQQPGQSLTLIATANQGSEATYESGFVIDKFPISRPNLTFSTLTVSNMSPEDSSIYLCSAGTGVNEKLFFGSGTQLSVL.

The CDR3 nucleotides are TGTGCCAGCAGCCCCGGACAGCCGGAAAGAGAGACCCAGTACTTC. Translating it yields CASSPGQPERETQYF. V is TRBV5-6 and J is TRBJ2-5, with a weak D call TRBD1 (6 bases). The CDR3 has 15 amino acids. The V and J ends lost 4 bases and 4 bases respectively, with 17 bases between them. CDR1 is SGHDT, CDR2 YYEEEE, per germline.

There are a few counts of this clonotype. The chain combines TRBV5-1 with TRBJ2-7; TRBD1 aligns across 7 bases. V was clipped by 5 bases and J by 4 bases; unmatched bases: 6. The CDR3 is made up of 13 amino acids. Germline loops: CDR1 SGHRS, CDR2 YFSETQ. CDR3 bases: TGCGCCAGCAGACGGACAGGCAGGTACGAGCAGTACTTC. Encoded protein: CASRRTGRYEQYF.

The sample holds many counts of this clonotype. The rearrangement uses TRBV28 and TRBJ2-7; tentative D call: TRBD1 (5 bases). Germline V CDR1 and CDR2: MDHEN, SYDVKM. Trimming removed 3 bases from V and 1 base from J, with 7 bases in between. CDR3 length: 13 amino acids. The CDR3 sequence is CASSLTESYEQYF. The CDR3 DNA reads TGTGCCAGCAGTTTGACAGAATCCTACGAGCAGTACTTC.

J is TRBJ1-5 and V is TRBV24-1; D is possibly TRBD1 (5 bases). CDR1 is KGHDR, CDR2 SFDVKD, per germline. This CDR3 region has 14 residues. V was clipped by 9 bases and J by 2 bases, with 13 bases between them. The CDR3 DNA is TGTGCCACCGCCTCGGGGGTAGGCAATCAGCCCCAGCATTTT. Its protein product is CATASGVGNQPQHF.

The DNA for the CDR3 is TGTGCCAGCTCACCACTCGGGGTTGAGCAGTTCTTC. Translating it yields CASSPLGVEQFF. The rearrangement uses TRBV18 and TRBJ2-1; the D gene is possibly TRBD2 (5 bases). The CDR3 has 12 residues. Per the germline V gene, CDR1 is KGHSH and CDR2 is LQKENI. Trimming stripped 1 base from V and 9 bases from J, with 7 bases between.

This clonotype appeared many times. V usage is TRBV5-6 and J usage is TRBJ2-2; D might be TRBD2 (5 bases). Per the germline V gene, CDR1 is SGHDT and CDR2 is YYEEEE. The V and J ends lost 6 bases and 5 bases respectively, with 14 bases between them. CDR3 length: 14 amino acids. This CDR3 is CASNLGSATGELFF. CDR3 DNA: TGTGCCAGCAACCTGGGGAGCGCGACCGGGGAGCTGTTTTTT.

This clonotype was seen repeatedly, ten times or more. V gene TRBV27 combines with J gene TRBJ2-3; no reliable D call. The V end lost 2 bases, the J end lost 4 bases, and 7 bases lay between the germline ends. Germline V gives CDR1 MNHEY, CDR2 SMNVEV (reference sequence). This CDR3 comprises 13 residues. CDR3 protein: CASSLMGSDTQYF. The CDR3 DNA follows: TGTGCCAGCAGTTTAATGGGGTCAGATACGCAGTATTTT.